These 2 T cell receptor beta chains originate from one sample sequenced in a study of post-analysis software for immune sequencing data. The library was made from cDNA and included unique molecular identifiers. TCRdb reprocessed the PCR reads via MiXCR and lists one record per CDR3 protein. The table has roughly 580,000 distinct CDR3 sequences, 40% to 50% seen once. Their antigens are not known. General observations from the study: A few TRBV segments occurring more often in patients than controls included TRBV5-6, TRBV5-1 and TRBV20-1.

The sample comprised blood. The receptors were sampled from a girl aged 5-17 years with multiple sclerosis.

The V gene is TRBV27, the J gene TRBJ1-6; 9 bases align to TRBD1. Per the germline V gene, CDR1 is MNHEY and CDR2 is SMNVEV (reference sequence). The CDR3 sequence is 16 residues long. V lost 3 bases, J lost 7 bases, and 7 bases stayed unmatched. The CDR3 nucleotides read TGTGCCAGCAGTTTCTCACAGGGGGCTAGGAATTCACCCCTCCACTTT. This translates into CASSFSQGARNSPLHF.

This rearrangement joins TRBV5-1 to TRBJ2-7; weak D call: TRBD2 (6 bases). Trimming took off 4 bases at V and 0 bases at J, with 11 bases between the two ends. The CDR3 totals 14 residues. Germline CDR1 SGHRS, CDR2 YFSETQ. CDR3 bases: TGCGCCAGCAGCGCGGGACCCGGCTCCTACGAGCAGTACTTC. Protein product: CASSAGPGSYEQYF.